This TCR beta chain stems from a study of blood T cell repertoires in COVID-19. Per the study methods: Researchers report that nucleated cell counts were estimated from reference gene primer amplification. Data came from immunoSEQ multiplex PCR; TCRdb stores just in-frame clones and leaves some out. V and J calls and clone size are copied from that table; D and trimming were computed from the DNA. The repertoire holds approximately 210,000 clones, around 84% seen once, with 20% in the top ten. Sequenced input: peripheral blood. The receptor comes from a man aged 25 to 40 with active or convalescent COVID-19.

CDR3 region: CASSPLIRVLGYSGNTIYF. The CDR3 DNA follows: TGTGCCAGCAGCCCACTAATCAGGGTTCTGGGGTACTCTGGAAACACCATATATTTT. The chain employs TRBV3-1 (or the pseudogene TRBV3-2) and TRBJ1-3, with a tentative D call TRBD1 (5 bases). V lost 4 bases to trimming and J lost 0 bases, with 22 bases between them. This CDR3 has 19 amino acids. The V gene's germline CDR1 is LGHDT and CDR2 YNNKEL (reference sequence).